This T cell receptor (beta chain) is from a study of blood T cells in healthy people across ages. Findings and limits, study-wide: The recorded TCR beta diversity per million T cells decreased in a roughly linear manner with age.

CDR1 and CDR2 (germline): SGHDT, YYEEEE. There are 14 residues in the CDR3. Caucasian, healthy and from Russia, the donors were aged between roughly 6 and 95. Whenever a sample was processed, at least 6 million PBMCs were isolated. The second PCR ran roughly 6 to 11 cycles with a sample-barcoded 5' primer and J-beta primers. TCRdb reprocessed the 5' RACE reads with MiXCR, giving one entry per CDR3 protein. The sample has 850,000 to 1,000,000 distinct CDR3 sequences; approximately 49% are singletons. Concerning this clonotype itself: Its antigen remains unknown. Relative to the germline gene, one junction end is altered; a read error may explain this.

This sequence joins TRBV5-6 and TRBJ1-2; no clear D. The source is a man aged 25 to 40 in good health. The sequencing sample was made of blood. CDR3 in DNA: TGTGCCGGCAGCTTGGGTGGGGCTAACTATGGCTACACCTTC. Its translation: CAGSLGGANYGYTF.